Shown below are 5 T cell receptor beta chains from a single sample sequenced in a study of cytomegalovirus exposure and HLA in healthy donors. This PCR relied on a set of 60 Vbeta primers and 13 Jbeta primers. The table came from immunoSEQ multiplex PCR; TCRdb's copy has only in-frame clones and leaves some out. The sample lists approximately 190,000 clones, roughly 80% occurring once. Sequenced: PBMCs. The receptors derive from a woman younger than 45 in good health and CMV-seropositive.

The rearrangement links TRBV19 to TRBJ1-1, with 9 bases fitting TRBD1. The CDR3 length is 16 residues. Per the germline V gene, CDR1 is LNHDA and CDR2 is SQIVND (reference sequence). Unmatched junction bases numbered 9, after V lost 2 bases and J lost 5 bases. The CDR3 bases are TGTGCCAGTAGTATATTGCGGGGACAGGGCAGGACTGAAGCTTTCTTT. Protein: CASSILRGQGRTEAFF. The full variable domain, rest sourced from reference TRBV19 and TRBJ1-1, is DGGITQSPKYLFRKEGQNVTLSCEQNLNHDAMYWYRQDPGQGLRLIYYSQIVNDFQKGDIAEGYSVSREKKESFPLTVTSAQKNPTAFYLCASSILRGQGRTEAFFGQGTRLTVV.

V and J are TRBV30 and TRBJ1-2; 9 bases agree with TRBD1. V trimming: 0 bases; J trimming: 2 bases; junction bases outside the gene matches: 4. The CDR3 consists of 15 residues. The germline V gene encodes CDR1 GTSNPN and CDR2 SVGIG (reference sequence). This chain's CDR3 is CAWSVPGQGNYGYTF. DNA of the CDR3: TGTGCCTGGAGTGTACCGGGACAGGGAAACTATGGCTACACCTTC.

This clone was picked up a small number of times. The chain carries TRBV11-2 and TRBJ2-1, with TRBD2 as a possible D gene (5 bases). The CDR3 contains 12 residues. Germline loops: CDR1 SGHAT, CDR2 FQNNGV. V was trimmed by 7 bases and J by 9 bases, leaving 13 bases between them. The CDR3 DNA reads TGTGCCAGCAAGGAGAAGGGAGCTGAGCAGTTCTTC. Translation: CASKEKGAEQFF. Based on the CDR3 plus reference TRBV11-2 and TRBJ2-1, the full variable domain is EAGVAQSPRYKIIEKRQSVAFWCNPISGHATLYWYQQILGQGPKLLIQFQNNGVVDDSQLPKDRFSAERLKGVDSTLKIQPAKLEDSAVYLCASKEKGAEQFFGPGTRLTVL.

The chain has TRBV6-5 and TRBJ2-6; D gene uncertain. The CDR3 runs to 14 residues. The germline CDR1 and CDR2 sequences are MNHEY and SVGAGI. V shed 4 bases and J shed 1 base, with 5 bases lying between them. The CDR3 is CASSSRSGANVLTF. The CDR3 DNA is TGTGCCAGCAGTTCGAGGTCTGGGGCCAACGTCCTGACTTTC.

CDR3 sequence (DNA): TGTGCCAGCAGTTCTAGAAGGACAGGGGACGAGCAGTACTTC. Amino acid sequence: CASSSRRTGDEQYF. The rearrangement uses TRBV28 and TRBJ2-7, with TRBD1 identical over 9 bases. V lost 4 bases, J lost 5 bases, and 6 bases stayed unmatched. The CDR3 consists of 14 residues. Germline lookup yields CDR1 MDHEN and CDR2 SYDVKM.